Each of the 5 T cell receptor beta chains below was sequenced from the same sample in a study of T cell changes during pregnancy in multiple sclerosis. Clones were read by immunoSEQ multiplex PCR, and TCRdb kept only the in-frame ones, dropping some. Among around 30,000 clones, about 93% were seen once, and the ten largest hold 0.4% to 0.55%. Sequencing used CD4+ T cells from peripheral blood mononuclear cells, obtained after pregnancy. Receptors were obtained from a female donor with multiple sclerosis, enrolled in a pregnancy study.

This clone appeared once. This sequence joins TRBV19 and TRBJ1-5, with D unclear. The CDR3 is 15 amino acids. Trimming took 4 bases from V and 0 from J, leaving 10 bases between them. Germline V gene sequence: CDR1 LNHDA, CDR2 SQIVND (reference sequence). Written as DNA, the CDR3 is TGTGCCAGTAGTAACGGAGTCTATAGCAATCAGCCCCAGCATTTT. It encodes CASSNGVYSNQPQHF. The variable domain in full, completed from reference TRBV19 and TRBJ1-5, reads DGGITQSPKYLFRKEGQNVTLSCEQNLNHDAMYWYRQDPGQGLRLIYYSQIVNDFQKGDIAEGYSVSREKKESFPLTVTSAQKNPTAFYLCASSNGVYSNQPQHFGDGTRLSIL.

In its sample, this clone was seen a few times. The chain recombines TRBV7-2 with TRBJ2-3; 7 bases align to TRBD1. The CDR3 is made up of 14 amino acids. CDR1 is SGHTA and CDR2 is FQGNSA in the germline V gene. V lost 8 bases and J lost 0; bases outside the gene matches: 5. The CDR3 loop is CASGEGASTDTQYF. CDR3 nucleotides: TGTGCCAGCGGTGAGGGGGCCAGCACAGATACGCAGTATTTT.

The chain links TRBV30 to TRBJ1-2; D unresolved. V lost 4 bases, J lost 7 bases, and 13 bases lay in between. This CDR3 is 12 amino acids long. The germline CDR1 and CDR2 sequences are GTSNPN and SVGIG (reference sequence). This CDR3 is CAWIVGDSGYTF. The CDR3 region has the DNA TGTGCCTGGATAGTCGGTGATTCTGGCTACACCTTC.

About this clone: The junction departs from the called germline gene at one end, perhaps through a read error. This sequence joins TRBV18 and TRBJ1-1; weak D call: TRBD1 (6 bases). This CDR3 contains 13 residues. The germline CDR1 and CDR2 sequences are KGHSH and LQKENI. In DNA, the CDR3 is TGTGCCAGCTCATCAACAGGGAACCCTGAAGCTTTCTTT. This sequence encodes CASSSTGNPEAFF. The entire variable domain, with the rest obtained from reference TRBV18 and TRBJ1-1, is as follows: NAGVMQNPRHLVRRRGQEARLRCSPMKGHSHVYWYRQLPEEGLKFMVYLQKENIIDESGMPKERFSAEFPKEGPSILRIQQVVRGDSAAYFCASSSTGNPEAFFGQGTRLTVV.

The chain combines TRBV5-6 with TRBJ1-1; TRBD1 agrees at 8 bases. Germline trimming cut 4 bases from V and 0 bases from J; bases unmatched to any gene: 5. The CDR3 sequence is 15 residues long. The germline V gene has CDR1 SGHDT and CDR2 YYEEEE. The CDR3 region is CASSNSDRVNTEAFF. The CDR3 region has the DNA TGTGCCAGCAGCAATTCGGACAGGGTGAACACTGAAGCTTTCTTT.